This entry concerns a single T cell receptor beta chain. These data are taken from a study of blood T cell repertoires in COVID-19. Profiled with immunoSEQ multiplex PCR; TCRdb holds only in-frame clones, not every one. The sample has roughly 200,000 clones; approximately 81% are singletons. CDR1 and CDR2 (germline): MNHEY, SVGEGT. The CDR3 loop spans 16 amino acids. With 2 bases removed from V and 0 bases from J, the gap between germline ends came to 8 bases. V gene TRBV6-2 or TRBV6-3 combines with J gene TRBJ2-6; D is possibly TRBD1 (5 bases). This receptor was obtained from a person aged 70 to 79 with COVID-19, enrolled during active disease. The sample taken for sequencing was peripheral blood. The CDR3 reads CASSYDSPSGANVLTF. In DNA, the CDR3 is TGTGCCAGCAGTTACGACAGCCCCTCTGGGGCCAACGTCCTGACTTTC.